These 28 T cell receptor beta chains came from one sample sequenced in a study of blood T cell repertoires in COVID-19. Assay used: immunoSEQ multiplex PCR; TCRdb lists only in-frame clones, some missing. There are 350,000 or so clones in the sample; roughly nine tenths occur only once, and around a sixth lies in the top ten. Sequencing used PBMCs or T cells enriched from blood (not recorded which). These receptor sequences come from a woman in her twenties or thirties who had recovered from COVID-19.

The chain has TRBV19 and TRBJ1-1, with TRBD1 identical over 7 bases. The junction had 12 bases not matched to a gene; V was cut back by 9 bases and J by 2 bases. CDR1 and CDR2 from the germline V gene are LNHDA and SQIVND (reference sequence). CDR3 length equals 15 residues. CDR3 nucleotide sequence: TGTGCCAGCACTGAATTGGGACAGCCTAACACTGAAGCTTTCTTT. As protein: CASTELGQPNTEAFF.

V and J are TRBV27 and TRBJ1-5, with 7 positions matching TRBD1. The CDR3 has 15 amino acids. CDR1 is MNHEY and CDR2 is SMNVEV in the germline V gene (reference sequence). V gave up 5 bases and J gave up 4 bases; unmatched junction bases: 8. This chain's CDR3 is CASSHGQVGNQPQHF. The CDR3 DNA follows: TGTGCCAGCAGTCATGGACAGGTTGGGAATCAGCCCCAGCATTTT.

The CDR3 DNA reads TGCGCCAGCAGCTGGGACTTTGGCGGGGCCTCCTACGAGCAGTACTTC. The encoded protein is CASSWDFGGASYEQYF. The J gene is TRBJ2-7, the V gene TRBV5-1, with a tentative D call TRBD2 (6 bases). Germline V CDR1 and CDR2: SGHRS, YFSETQ. Trimming took 3 bases from V and 0 from J, leaving 16 bases between them. The CDR3 runs 16 residues.

The chain uses TRBV27 and TRBJ1-5, with D tentatively TRBD1 (5 bases). V lost 2 bases and J 1 base, leaving 15 bases between the germline ends. CDR1 and CDR2 from the germline V gene are MNHEY and SMNVEV (reference sequence). The CDR3 sequence is 17 residues long. The DNA of the CDR3 is TGTGCCAGCAGTTTAAATACAGGTGGGCTCAGCAATCAGCCCCAGCATTTT. As protein: CASSLNTGGLSNQPQHF.

The gene calls are TRBV28 and TRBJ1-4, with D unclear. Trimming removed 2 bases from V and 3 bases from J, with 10 bases in between. This CDR3 region has 15 residues. The germline V gene encodes CDR1 MDHEN and CDR2 SYDVKM. CDR3 nucleotides: TGTGCCAGCAGTTTACAATTCCCCCCTAATGAAAAACTGTTTTTT. Its protein is CASSLQFPPNEKLFF.

The chain has TRBV28 and TRBJ2-5; 9 bases align to TRBD2. CDR3 length: 16 amino acids. Losses at the gene ends were 8 bases for V and 4 bases for J; bases not matched to a gene: 14. Germline V CDR1 and CDR2: MDHEN, SYDVKM. CDR3 DNA: TGTGCCAGCCGAAATCGACTAGCGGAGAAGTTAGAGACCCAGTACTTC. Translated, it gives CASRNRLAEKLETQYF.

The chain joins TRBV7-3 to TRBJ2-1, with 8 bases identical to TRBD2. This CDR3 is 16 amino acids long. The germline gives CDR1 SGHTA, CDR2 FQGTGA. The ends lost 5 bases at V and 7 bases at J; junction bases unmatched: 13. The CDR3 loop is CASSPKGTSGSNEQFF. Written as DNA, the CDR3 is TGTGCCAGCAGCCCAAAAGGAACTAGCGGTAGTAATGAGCAGTTCTTC.

The rearrangement uses TRBV5-1 and TRBJ1-1; TRBD1 is a possible D gene (5 bases). Trimming took off 2 bases at V and 5 bases at J, with 10 bases between the two ends. The CDR3 totals 13 residues. Germline V lookup: CDR1 SGHRS, CDR2 YFSETQ. CDR3: CASSFQGGTEAFF. CDR3 DNA sequence: TGCGCCAGCAGCTTTCAGGGAGGAACTGAAGCTTTCTTT. Based on the CDR3 plus reference TRBV5-1 and TRBJ1-1, the full variable domain is KAGVTQTPRYLIKTRGQQVTLSCSPISGHRSVSWYQQTPGQGLQFLFEYFSETQRNKGNFPGRFSGRQFSNSRSEMNVSTLELGDSALYLCASSFQGGTEAFFGQGTRLTVV.

V gene TRBV6-5 combines with J gene TRBJ2-3; D perhaps matches TRBD1 (6 bases). The CDR3 length is 15 residues. Germline V lookup: CDR1 MNHEY, CDR2 SVGAGI. V was shortened by 0 bases and J by 5 bases, with 12 bases between the two germline ends. CDR3 region: CASSYSGARGDTQYF. For the CDR3, the DNA is TGTGCCAGCAGTTACTCCGGAGCCAGGGGAGATACGCAGTATTTT.

The chain combines TRBV7-2 with TRBJ1-2; D unresolved. This CDR3 spans 12 amino acids. The ends were cut back, 1 base at V and 4 bases at J, with 4 bases in the middle. Germline values: CDR1 SGHTA, CDR2 FQGNSA. The CDR3, as DNA: TGTGCCAGCAGCTTAGGGAGCTATGGCTACACCTTC. Encoded protein: CASSLGSYGYTF.

The chain employs TRBV11-3 and TRBJ2-2; D unresolved. This CDR3 is 16 amino acids long. The ends were cut back, 5 bases at V and 6 bases at J, with 19 bases in the middle. Germline V gene lookup returns CDR1 SGHNT and CDR2 YENEEA. CDR3 sequence reads: CASSPASLLSAGELFF. The CDR3 DNA is TGTGCCAGCAGCCCAGCGAGTCTCCTCTCAGCCGGGGAGCTGTTTTTT.

The chain recombines TRBV15 with TRBJ1-4, with D hard to call. The CDR3 sequence is 15 residues long. Trimming stripped 3 bases from V and 5 bases from J, with 13 bases between. CDR1 and CDR2 from the germline V gene are LNHNV and YYDKDF (reference sequence). CDR3 amino acids: CATSRIYEANEKLFF. The CDR3 region has the DNA TGTGCCACCAGCAGGATATATGAGGCAAATGAAAAACTGTTTTTT.

This clone was seen a single time. This chain links TRBV6-5 with TRBJ2-1; 10 bases are shared with TRBD2. The germline gives CDR1 MNHEY, CDR2 SVGAGI. V was pared by 7 bases and J by 8 bases, with 2 bases of the junction left unmatched. This CDR3 region has 12 residues. CDR3 coding DNA: TGTGCCAGCACTAGCGGGAGCTATGAGCAGTTCTTC. Encoded protein: CASTSGSYEQFF.

V and J are TRBV3-1 (or the pseudogene TRBV3-2) and TRBJ1-2; D ambiguous. Trimming removed 1 base at V and 8 bases at J, with 17 bases between. CDR3 length: 15 residues. Germline assignment: CDR1 LGHDT and CDR2 YNNKEL (reference sequence). The CDR3 DNA reads TGTGCCAGCAGCCAAGTGCCCGGAGCCGAAGGCGGCTACACCTTC. It codes for CASSQVPGAEGGYTF.

The chain recombines TRBV7-2 with TRBJ2-1, with D maybe TRBD1 (7 bases). Germline V gene sequence: CDR1 SGHTA, CDR2 FQGNSA. Trimming removed 2 bases at V and 7 bases at J, with 12 bases between. The CDR3 spans 14 residues. The CDR3 sequence is CASSLMPGGNEQFF. The CDR3 DNA follows: TGTGCCAGCAGCTTAATGCCAGGGGGGAATGAGCAGTTCTTC. Full variable domain (rest looked up from reference TRBV7-2 and TRBJ2-1): GAGVSQSPSNKVTEKGKDVELRCDPISGHTALYWYRQSLGQGLEFLIYFQGNSAPDKSGLPSDRFSAERTGGSVSTLTIQRTQQEDSAVYLCASSLMPGGNEQFFGPGTRLTVL.

The V and J genes are TRBV28 and TRBJ1-4; 8 bases map to TRBD1. With V trimmed by 5 bases and J by 4 bases, 9 bases remained unmatched. The CDR3 runs 16 residues. Germline CDR1 is MDHEN and CDR2 is SYDVKM. Here the CDR3 reads CASSRTGTGNNEKLFF. Written as DNA, the CDR3 is TGTGCCAGCAGTCGTACTGGGACAGGCAATAATGAAAAACTGTTTTTT.

A single count supports this clone. The rearrangement uses TRBV2 and TRBJ1-2; 7 positions agree with TRBD1. J was trimmed by 8 bases and V by 6 bases; bases with no gene match: 9. There are 13 residues in the CDR3. The germline V gene has CDR1 SNHLY and CDR2 FYNNEI. The CDR3 coding sequence is TGTGCCAGCAGCGATGGGACAGCCTGGGGCTACACCTTC. Encoded protein: CASSDGTAWGYTF.

The V and J genes are TRBV6-6 and TRBJ1-2; D is perhaps TRBD1 (6 bases). The CDR3 is 14 amino acids. CDR1 is MNHNY and CDR2 is SVGAGI in the germline V gene (reference sequence). Trimming shortened V by 6 bases and J by 4 bases, and 15 bases separated the two germline ends. The CDR3 region has the DNA TGTGCCAGCAGGAGGGGGGGTGACGGCTATGGCTACACCTTC. Residues: CASRRGGDGYGYTF.

This clone was seen a single time. The chain carries TRBV5-4 and TRBJ2-7; the match to TRBD2 covers 9 bases. V dropped 2 bases and J dropped 3; count of bases not matched to a gene: 3. Germline loops: CDR1 SGHNT, CDR2 YYREEE (reference sequence). The CDR3 loop spans 14 amino acids. The CDR3 bases are TGTGCCAGCAGCTTAGCTAGCGGGAACTACGAGCAGTACTTC. Translated: CASSLASGNYEQYF.

The chain couples TRBV27 to TRBJ2-6; weak D call: TRBD1 (6 bases). The germline V gene encodes CDR1 MNHEY and CDR2 SMNVEV (reference sequence). This CDR3 is 20 amino acids long. Trimming left V 2 bases short and J 0 bases short, with 20 bases between. This chain's CDR3 is CASSLGGRKVTHSGANVLTF. CDR3 DNA sequence: TGTGCCAGCAGTTTAGGGGGCAGAAAAGTAACCCACTCTGGGGCCAACGTCCTGACTTTC.

The J gene is TRBJ1-1, the V gene TRBV4-1; no clear D. The CDR3 spans 14 residues. Deletions cut 1 base from V and 0 bases from J, with 6 bases between. Germline V gives CDR1 MGHRA, CDR2 YSYEKL. DNA for the CDR3: TGCGCCAGCAGCCAAGGGTCAGTGAACACTGAAGCTTTCTTT. This sequence encodes CASSQGSVNTEAFF.

This chain connects TRBV5-6 to TRBJ1-2; 8 bases align to TRBD1. The CDR3 loop spans 13 amino acids. Germline V gene sequence: CDR1 SGHDT, CDR2 YYEEEE. V dropped 4 bases and J dropped 6; count of bases not matched to a gene: 5. The chain's CDR3 is CASSPGGYDGYTF. CDR3 in DNA: TGTGCCAGCAGCCCAGGGGGCTACGATGGCTACACCTTC.

V and J are TRBV5-1 and TRBJ2-5; D uncertain. This CDR3 contains 16 residues. CDR1 is SGHRS, CDR2 YFSETQ, per germline. Trimming removed 4 bases at V and 0 bases at J, with 16 bases between. The CDR3 DNA reads as TGCGCCAGCAGCCTCGGCTCCGGGTCGTACCAAGAGACCCAGTACTTC. Amino acids: CASSLGSGSYQETQYF.

This clone was seen just once. This chain joins TRBV6-5 and TRBJ2-7; a weak D match, TRBD1 (6 bases). Trimming removed 6 bases at V and 3 bases at J, with 15 bases between. Per germline, CDR1 MNHEY and CDR2 SVGAGI. The CDR3 spans 14 residues. The CDR3 spells CASSRTGTLYEQYF. CDR3 coding DNA: TGTGCCAGCAGCCGAACCGGGACACTCTACGAGCAGTACTTC.

This clone was picked up one time. V and J are TRBV28 and TRBJ1-5; D possibly corresponds to TRBD1 (5 bases). Per germline, CDR1 MDHEN and CDR2 SYDVKM. This CDR3 contains 13 residues. V lost 9 bases, J lost 3 bases, and 12 bases lay in between. CDR3 DNA: TGTGCCAGTACCCCAGGGTTCAATCAGCCCCAGCATTTT. This encodes CASTPGFNQPQHF.

This chain joins TRBV5-1 and TRBJ1-1; tentatively, D is TRBD1 (5 bases). V gave up 4 bases and J gave up 7 bases, with 20 bases separating them. From germline, CDR1 is SGHRS and CDR2 YFSETQ. The CDR3 totals 15 residues. The CDR3 spells CASSGGEAAGVEAFF. CDR3 sequence (DNA): TGCGCCAGCAGCGGGGGGGAAGCCGCGGGCGTTGAAGCTTTCTTT.

The chain combines TRBV7-6 with TRBJ2-5, with D unclear. Germline V CDR1 and CDR2: SGHVS, FNYEAQ. V was pared by 0 bases and J by 5 bases, with 13 bases between. The CDR3 runs 15 residues. CDR3 protein: CASSLAGLDGETQYF. The CDR3 DNA reads as TGTGCCAGCAGCTTAGCGGGCCTGGATGGGGAGACCCAGTACTTC.

The V call is TRBV5-1, the J call TRBJ1-5; D ambiguous. The germline V gene has CDR1 SGHRS and CDR2 YFSETQ. This CDR3 comprises 14 residues. The ends were cut back, 2 bases at V and 2 bases at J, with 8 bases in the middle. The CDR3, as DNA: TGCGCCAGCAGCTTAAGCGGGGGCAATCAGCCCCAGCATTTT. Its protein product is CASSLSGGNQPQHF.